This TCR beta chain was retrieved from a study of shared clonotypes between healthy human individuals. The CDR3 contains 18 residues. Germline loops: CDR1 MGHRA, CDR2 YSYEKL. With V trimmed by 3 bases and J by 0 bases, 8 bases remained unmatched. In the case of this clone: Its target is not known.

Division of CD4+ cells produced a CD45RA+ naive subset and a CD45RA-negative memory subset. Under the authors' procedure: Owing to the provision of junction-only sequences devoid of quality scores by immunoSEQ, filtering differed. Only in-frame clones appear in the TCRdb table, and some are missing; sequencing was by immunoSEQ multiplex PCR. From that table come the V and J calls and clone size; the DNA was used to work out D and trimming. Among approximately 500,000 clones listed, approximately 95% were seen once. General study points: In general, naive subsets displayed greater estimated richness than memory subsets did. Shared clonotypes: approximately 5.3% naive CD4, under 4% naive CD8, about 2.4% memory CD4, 0.4% memory CD8.

The sequenced material came from naive CD4+ T cells sorted from blood. Subset indicated: CD45RA+ positively selected. This rearrangement joins TRBV4-1 to TRBJ2-6; 7 bases match TRBD1. This clonotype originated in a woman in her twenties or thirties in good health. CDR3 protein: CASSHPGQANSGANVLTF. The CDR3 DNA follows: TGCGCCAGCAGCCACCCCGGACAGGCCAACTCTGGGGCCAACGTCCTGACTTTC.